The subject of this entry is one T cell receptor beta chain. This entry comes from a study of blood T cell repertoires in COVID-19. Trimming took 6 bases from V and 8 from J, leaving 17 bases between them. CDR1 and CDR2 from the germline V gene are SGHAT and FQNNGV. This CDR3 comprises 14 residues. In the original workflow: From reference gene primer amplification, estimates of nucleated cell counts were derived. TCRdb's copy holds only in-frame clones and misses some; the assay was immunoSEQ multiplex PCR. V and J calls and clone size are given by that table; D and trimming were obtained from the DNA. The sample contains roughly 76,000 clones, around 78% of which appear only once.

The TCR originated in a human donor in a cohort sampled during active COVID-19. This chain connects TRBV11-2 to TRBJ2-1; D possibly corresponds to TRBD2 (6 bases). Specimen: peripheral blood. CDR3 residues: CASSPITGRYEQFF. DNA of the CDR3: TGTGCCAGCAGTCCCATCACCGGGAGATATGAGCAGTTCTTC. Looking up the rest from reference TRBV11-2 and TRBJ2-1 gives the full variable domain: EAGVAQSPRYKIIEKRQSVAFWCNPISGHATLYWYQQILGQGPKLLIQFQNNGVVDDSQLPKDRFSAERLKGVDSTLKIQPAKLEDSAVYLCASSPITGRYEQFFGPGTRLTVL.